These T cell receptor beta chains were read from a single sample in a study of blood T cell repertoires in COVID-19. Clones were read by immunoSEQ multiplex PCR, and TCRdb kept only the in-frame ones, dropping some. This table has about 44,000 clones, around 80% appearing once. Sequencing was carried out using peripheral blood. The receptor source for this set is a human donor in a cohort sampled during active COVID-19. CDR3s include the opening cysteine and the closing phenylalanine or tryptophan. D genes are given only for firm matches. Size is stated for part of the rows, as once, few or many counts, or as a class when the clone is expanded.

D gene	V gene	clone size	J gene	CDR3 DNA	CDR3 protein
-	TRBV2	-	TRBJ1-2	TGTGCCAGCAGTGAAAATCTGCGACATCAATTCTATGGCTACACCTTC	CASSENLRHQFYGYTF
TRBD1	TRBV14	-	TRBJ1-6	TGTGCCAGCAGCCGACAGGGGGGGTCCTATAATTCACCCCTCCACTTT	CASSRQGGSYNSPLHF
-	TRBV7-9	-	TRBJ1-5	TGTGCCAGCTCTCCTCGGGGGAATAGCAATCAGCCCCAGCATTTT	CASSPRGNSNQPQHF
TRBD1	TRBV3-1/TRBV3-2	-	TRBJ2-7	TGTGCCAGCAGCCAAGGCAGGGGGCGCCTCTTC	CASSQGRGRLF
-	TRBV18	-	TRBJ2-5	TGTGCCAGCTCACCACCTTCCAGCACACGGGGGGAGACCCAGTACTTC	CASSPPSSTRGETQYF
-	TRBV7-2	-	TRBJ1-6	TGTGCCAGCAGCCCTCGGGGGGGTCGGTCACCCCTCCACTTT	CASSPRGGRSPLHF
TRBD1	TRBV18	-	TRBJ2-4	TGTGCCAGCTCAGAGACAGGGTCCAAAAACATTCAGTACTTC	CASSETGSKNIQYF
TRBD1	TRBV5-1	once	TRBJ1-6	TGCGCCAGCAGCATAGGACAGGGTTATTCACCCCTCCACTTT	CASSIGQGYSPLHF
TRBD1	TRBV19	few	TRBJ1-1	TGTGCCAGTAGTATAGGCAGGGGGCTTAGGAACACTGAAGCTTTCTTT	CASSIGRGLRNTEAFF
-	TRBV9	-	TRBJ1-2	TGTGCCAGCAGCGTATCCGGGGGTGGTGGCTACACCTTC	CASSVSGGGGYTF
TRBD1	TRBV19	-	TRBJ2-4	TGTGCCAGTAGTATACTTCCGGGACAGGGGGCCAAAAACATTCAGTACTTC	CASSILPGQGAKNIQYF
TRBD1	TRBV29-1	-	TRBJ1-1	TGCAGCGTCGTGGACAGGGACCTCAAGAACACTGAAGCTTTCTTT	CSVVDRDLKNTEAFF
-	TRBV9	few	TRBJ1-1	TGTGCCAGCAGCGTAGGGGACATAGGGTTGGGGACGAACACTGAAGCTTTCTTT	CASSVGDIGLGTNTEAFF
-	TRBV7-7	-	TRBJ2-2	TGTGCCAGCAGCTTACAGTATGGCAGAAAGCTGTTTTTT	CASSLQYGRKLFF
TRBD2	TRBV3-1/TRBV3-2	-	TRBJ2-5	TGTGCCAGCAGCCAAGAGCGGAGCGGGGGGGCCGAGACCCAGTACTTC	CASSQERSGGAETQYF
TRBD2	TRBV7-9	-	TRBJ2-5	TGTGCCAGCAGCTTAGCGTGGGAGGGTCTGAAGACCCAGTACTTC	CASSLAWEGLKTQYF
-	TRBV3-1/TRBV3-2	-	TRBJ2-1	TGTGCCAGCAGCAAACAGGGAAACAATGAGCAGTTCTTC	CASSKQGNNEQFF
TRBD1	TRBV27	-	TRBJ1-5	TGTGCCAGCAGTCCCCGGGACAGGGGGTCCAATCAGCCCCAGCATTTT	CASSPRDRGSNQPQHF
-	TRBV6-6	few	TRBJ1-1	TGTGCCACAACGCGGGCAACCACTGAAGCTTTCTTT	CATTRATTEAFF
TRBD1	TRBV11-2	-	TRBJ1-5	TGTGCCAGCAGCTTAGGACCGGGACAGCCGCATTTT	CASSLGPGQPHF
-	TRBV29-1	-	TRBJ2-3	TGCAGCGTTGTCCAGGACATCCTCACAGATACGCAGTATTTT	CSVVQDILTDTQYF
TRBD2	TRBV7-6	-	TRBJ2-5	TGTGCCAGCAGCTCTAGCGGGGGAGAGACCCAGTACTTC	CASSSSGGETQYF
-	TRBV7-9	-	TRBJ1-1	TGTGCCAGCAGCTTAGCGGGCAGGGGGAACACTGAAGCTTTCTTT	CASSLAGRGNTEAFF
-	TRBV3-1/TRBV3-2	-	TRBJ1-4	TGTGCCACTCGGGGAGGGTCCGGTGAAAAACTGTTTTTT	CATRGGSGEKLFF
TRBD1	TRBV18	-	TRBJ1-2	TGTGCCAGCTCACCAGGACAGGGGGAAGATGGCTACACCTTC	CASSPGQGEDGYTF
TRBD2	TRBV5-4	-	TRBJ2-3	TGTGCCAGCAGCTTGAGGCTAGCGGCTAGCACAGATACGCAGTATTTT	CASSLRLAASTDTQYF
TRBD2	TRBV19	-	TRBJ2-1	TGTGCCAGCCGGCGGGGGGCCGACTACAATGAGCAGTTCTTC	CASRRGADYNEQFF
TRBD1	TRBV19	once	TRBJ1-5	TGTGCCAGTAGTTCAGGGACAGGGAATAGCAATCAGCCCCAGCATTTT	CASSSGTGNSNQPQHF
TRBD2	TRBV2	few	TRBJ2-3	TGTGCCAGCACCGACCTAGCGGGGGTAGCGGGTACGCAGTATTTT	CASTDLAGVAGTQYF
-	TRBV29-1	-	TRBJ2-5	TGCAGCGTCTATGGCGGGAAAGAGACCCAGTACTTC	CSVYGGKETQYF
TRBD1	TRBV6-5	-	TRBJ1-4	TGTGCCAGCAGATCACAGGGGCCGAATGAAAAACTGTTTTTT	CASRSQGPNEKLFF
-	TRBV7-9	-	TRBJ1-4	TGTGGAAGCCCGATGGAGGTTGAAAAACTGTTTTTT	CGSPMEVEKLFF
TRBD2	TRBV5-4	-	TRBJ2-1	TGTGCCAGCAGCTTGGCCGGCGGGGGGGCCTCCAATGAGCAGTTCTTC	CASSLAGGGASNEQFF
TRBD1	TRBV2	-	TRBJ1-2	TGTGCCAGCAGTGAAGGGGGACAGGGGTCTACTTATGGCTACACCTTC	CASSEGGQGSTYGYTF
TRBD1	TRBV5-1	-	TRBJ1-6	TGCGCCAGCAGCTTGACCTCCGACAGGGGGAATTCACCCCTCCACTTT	CASSLTSDRGNSPLHF
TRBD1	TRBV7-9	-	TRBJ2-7	TGTGCCAGCAGCCCTGACAGGGGCAGCGAGCAGTACTTC	CASSPDRGSEQYF
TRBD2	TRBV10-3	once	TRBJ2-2	TGTGCCATCAGGACTAGCCAGAACACCGGGGAGCTGTTTTTT	CAIRTSQNTGELFF
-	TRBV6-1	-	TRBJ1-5	TGTGCCAGCAGTGAAGGCAGTTATAGCAATCAGCCCCAGCATTTT	CASSEGSYSNQPQHF
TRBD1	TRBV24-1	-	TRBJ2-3	TGTGCCACCAGTGATCCTGGACAGGGAAATACGCAGTATTTT	CATSDPGQGNTQYF
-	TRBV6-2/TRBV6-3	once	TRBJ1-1	TGTGCCAGCAGTTATTCGGGGGAAAACACTGAAGCTTTCTTT	CASSYSGENTEAFF
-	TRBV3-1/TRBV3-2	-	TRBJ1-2	TGTGCCAGCAGCCAAGATCCCCGTGCAGCGGGGGGCTACACCTTC	CASSQDPRAAGGYTF
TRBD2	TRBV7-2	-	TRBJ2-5	TGTGCCAGCAGCTTAATTAGCGGGGGAACGGAGACCCAGTACTTC	CASSLISGGTETQYF
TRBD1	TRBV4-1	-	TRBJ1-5	TGCGCCAGCAGCCAAGGGATGGGTGCAGGGGGGAATCAGCCCCAGCATTTT	CASSQGMGAGGNQPQHF
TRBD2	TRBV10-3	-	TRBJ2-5	TGTGCCGCTGCGGGGGGGGCTCAGGAGACCCAGTACTTC	CAAAGGAQETQYF
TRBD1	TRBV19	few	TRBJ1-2	TGTGCCAGTAGTATAAGGACAGGGGATACTTCTAACTATGGCTACACCTTC	CASSIRTGDTSNYGYTF
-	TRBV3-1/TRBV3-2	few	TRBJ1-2	TGTGCCAGCAGCTCTGAGGGCCTCTATGGCTACACCTTC	CASSSEGLYGYTF
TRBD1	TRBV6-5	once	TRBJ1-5	TGTGCCAGCAGGGGGGGTAGGGGGCGCAATCAGCCCCAGCATTTT	CASRGGRGRNQPQHF
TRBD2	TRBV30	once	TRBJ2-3	TGTGCCTGGAGTGGTGGACTAGCGGCAGATACGCAGTATTTT	CAWSGGLAADTQYF
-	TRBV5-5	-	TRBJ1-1	TGTGCCAGCAGCCTCGAGGACAGTAACACTGAAGCTTTCTTT	CASSLEDSNTEAFF
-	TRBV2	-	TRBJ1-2	TGTGCCAGCAGTGAAAACGGTTACAGGGTACGCTCCATGAACTATGGCTACACCTTC	CASSENGYRVRSMNYGYTF
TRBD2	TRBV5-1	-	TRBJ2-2	TGCGCCAGCAGCGGCGGGGGAACGAACACCGGGGAGCTGTTTTTT	CASSGGGTNTGELFF
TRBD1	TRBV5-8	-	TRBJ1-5	TGTGCCAGCAGCCTCCCTCAGGGGGCTCAGCCCCAGCATTTT	CASSLPQGAQPQHF
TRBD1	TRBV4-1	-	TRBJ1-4	TGCGCCAGCAGCCAAGGACCGGGACAGGGAGGTGAAAAACTGTTTTTT	CASSQGPGQGGEKLFF
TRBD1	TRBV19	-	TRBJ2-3	TGTGCCAGCAACGACAGGGGGAGCACAGATACGCAGTATTTT	CASNDRGSTDTQYF
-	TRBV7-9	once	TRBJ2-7	TGTGCCAGCAGCTTAGAGGTTATCCGGGAATACCTCGACGAGCAGTACTTC	CASSLEVIREYLDEQYF
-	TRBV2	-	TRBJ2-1	TGTGCCAGCAGTGAAATTACAGATTATGAGCAGTTCTTC	CASSEITDYEQFF
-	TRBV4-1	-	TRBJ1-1	TGCGCCAGCAGCCAAGAGACAGCGTTCATGAACACTGAAGCTTTCTTT	CASSQETAFMNTEAFF
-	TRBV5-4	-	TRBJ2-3	TGTGCCAGCAGCGACAGGGCTAGGGGGGAGATAGATACGCAGTATTTT	CASSDRARGEIDTQYF
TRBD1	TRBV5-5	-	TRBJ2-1	TGTGCCAGCAGCTTCCGGGACAGGGGGAATGAGCAGTTCTTC	CASSFRDRGNEQFF